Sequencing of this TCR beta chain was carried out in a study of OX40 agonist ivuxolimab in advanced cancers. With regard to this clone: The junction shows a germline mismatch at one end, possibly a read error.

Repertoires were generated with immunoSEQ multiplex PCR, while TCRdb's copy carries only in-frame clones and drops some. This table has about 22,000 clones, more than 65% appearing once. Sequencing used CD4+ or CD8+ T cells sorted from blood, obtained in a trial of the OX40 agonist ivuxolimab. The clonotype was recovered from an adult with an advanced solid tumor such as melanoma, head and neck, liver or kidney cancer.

This chain's CDR3 is CASREGWESVF. The CDR3 DNA sequence: TGTGCCAGCAGGGAAGGGTGGGAGTCGGTCTTC. The chain couples TRBV2 to TRBJ2-1; D is perhaps TRBD2 (5 bases). Germline assignment: CDR1 SNHLY and CDR2 FYNNEI. The CDR3 spans 11 residues.